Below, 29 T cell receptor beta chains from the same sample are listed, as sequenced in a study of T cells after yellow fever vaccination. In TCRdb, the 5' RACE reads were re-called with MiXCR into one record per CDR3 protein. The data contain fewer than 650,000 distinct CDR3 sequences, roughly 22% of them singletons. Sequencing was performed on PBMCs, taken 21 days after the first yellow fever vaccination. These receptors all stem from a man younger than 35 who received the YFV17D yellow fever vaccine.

The CDR3 nucleotides read TGTGCCAGCGCCAGGCGCTGGGAAGCGGGTGAGCAGTTCTTC. Translating gives CASARRWEAGEQFF. The V and J genes are TRBV28 and TRBJ2-1; the D gene is possibly TRBD2 (6 bases). V lost 8 bases to trimming and J lost 9 bases, with 20 bases between them. Germline CDR1 and CDR2: MDHEN and SYDVKM. The CDR3 has 14 residues.

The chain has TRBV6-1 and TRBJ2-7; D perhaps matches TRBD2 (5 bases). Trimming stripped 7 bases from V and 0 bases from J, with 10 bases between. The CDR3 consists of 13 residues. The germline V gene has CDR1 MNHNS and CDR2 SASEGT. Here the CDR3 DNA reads TGTGCCAGCACCCGCGGGCTCTCCTACGAGCAGTACGTC. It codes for CASTRGLSYEQYV.

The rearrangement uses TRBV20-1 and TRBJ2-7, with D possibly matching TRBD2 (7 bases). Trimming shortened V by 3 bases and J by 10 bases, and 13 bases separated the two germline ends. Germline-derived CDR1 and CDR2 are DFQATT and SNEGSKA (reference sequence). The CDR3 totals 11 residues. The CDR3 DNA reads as TGCAGTGCTAGCGGCGGGGGCCGTCAGTACGTC. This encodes CSASGGGRQYV.

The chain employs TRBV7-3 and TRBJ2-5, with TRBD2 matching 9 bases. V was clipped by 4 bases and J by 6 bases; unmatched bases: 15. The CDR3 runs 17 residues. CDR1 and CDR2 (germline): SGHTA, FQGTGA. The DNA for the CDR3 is TGTGCCAGCAGCTCCTCCGGTCGGGCTAGCGGGGTAAAGACCCAGTACTTC. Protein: CASSSSGRASGVKTQYF.

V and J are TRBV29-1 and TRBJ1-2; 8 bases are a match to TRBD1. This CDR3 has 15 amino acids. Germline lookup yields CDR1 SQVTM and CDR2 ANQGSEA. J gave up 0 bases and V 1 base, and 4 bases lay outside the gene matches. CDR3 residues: CSVEGGQGTNYGYTF. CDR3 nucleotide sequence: TGCAGCGTTGAAGGCGGACAGGGCACTAACTATGGCTACACCTTC.

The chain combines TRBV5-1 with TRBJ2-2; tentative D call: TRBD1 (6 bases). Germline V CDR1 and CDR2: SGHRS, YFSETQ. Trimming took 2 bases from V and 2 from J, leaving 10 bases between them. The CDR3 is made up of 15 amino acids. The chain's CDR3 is CASSFGTLNTGELFF. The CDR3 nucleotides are TGCGCCAGCAGCTTCGGGACACTTAACACCGGGGAGCTGTTTTTT.

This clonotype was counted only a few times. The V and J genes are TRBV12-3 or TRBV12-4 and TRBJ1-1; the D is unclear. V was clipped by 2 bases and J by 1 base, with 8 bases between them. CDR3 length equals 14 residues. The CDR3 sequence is CASSLLGTNTEAFF. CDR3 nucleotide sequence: TGTGCCAGCAGTTTACTGGGAACGAACACTGAAGCTTTCTTT.

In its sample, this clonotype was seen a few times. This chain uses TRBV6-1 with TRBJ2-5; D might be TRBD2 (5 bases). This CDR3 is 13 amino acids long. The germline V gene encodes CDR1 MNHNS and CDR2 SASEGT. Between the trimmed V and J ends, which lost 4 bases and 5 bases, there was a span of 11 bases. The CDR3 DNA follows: TGTGCCAGCAGTGTGGCGGGCGAGGAGACCCAGTACTTC. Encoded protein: CASSVAGEETQYF.

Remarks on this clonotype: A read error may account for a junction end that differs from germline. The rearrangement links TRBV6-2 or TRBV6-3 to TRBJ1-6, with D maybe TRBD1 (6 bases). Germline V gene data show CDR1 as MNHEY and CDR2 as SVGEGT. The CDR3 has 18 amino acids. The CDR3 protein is CASSYSTNQTGHNSPLHF. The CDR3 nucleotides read TGTGCCAGCAGTTACTCGACTAATCAGACAGGCCATAATTCACCTCTCCACTTT.

CDR3 loop: CASSVEVTGSSGREQYV. The CDR3 bases are TGTGCCAGCAGCGTAGAGGTAACCGGCTCATCTGGGAGGGAGCAGTACGTC. The rearrangement links TRBV9 to TRBJ2-7, with D possibly TRBD2 on 6 matching bases. With 0 bases removed from V and 7 bases from J, the gap between germline ends came to 23 bases. This CDR3 is built from 17 residues. CDR1 and CDR2 from the germline V gene are SGDLS and YYNGEE.

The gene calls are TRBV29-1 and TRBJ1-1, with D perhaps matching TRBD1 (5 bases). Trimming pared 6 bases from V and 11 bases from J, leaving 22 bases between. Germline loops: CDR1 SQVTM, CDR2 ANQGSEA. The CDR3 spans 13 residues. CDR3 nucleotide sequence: TGCAGCGTCGCCTCCCCCTACGGGGGGGAGGCTTTCTTT. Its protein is CSVASPYGGEAFF. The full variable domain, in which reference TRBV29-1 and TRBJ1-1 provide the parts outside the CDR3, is SAVISQKPSRDICQRGTSLTIQCQVDSQVTMMFWYRQQPGQSLTLIATANQGSEATYESGFVIDKFPISRPNLTFSTLTVSNMSPEDSSIYLCSVASPYGGEAFFGQGTRLTVV.

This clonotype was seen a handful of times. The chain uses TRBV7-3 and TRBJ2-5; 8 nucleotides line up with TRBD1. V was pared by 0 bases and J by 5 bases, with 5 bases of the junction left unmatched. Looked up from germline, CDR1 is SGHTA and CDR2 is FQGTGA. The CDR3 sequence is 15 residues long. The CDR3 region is CASSLTGQGAETQYF. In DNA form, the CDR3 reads TGTGCCAGCAGCTTAACGGGGCAGGGGGCGGAGACCCAGTACTTC.

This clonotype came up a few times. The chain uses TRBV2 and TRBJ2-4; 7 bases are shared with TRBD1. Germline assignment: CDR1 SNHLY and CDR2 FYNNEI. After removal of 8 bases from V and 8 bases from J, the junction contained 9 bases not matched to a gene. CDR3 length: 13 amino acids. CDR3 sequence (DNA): TGTGCCAGCGGTGGACAGGAGAATTACATTCAGTACTTC. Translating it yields CASGGQENYIQYF.

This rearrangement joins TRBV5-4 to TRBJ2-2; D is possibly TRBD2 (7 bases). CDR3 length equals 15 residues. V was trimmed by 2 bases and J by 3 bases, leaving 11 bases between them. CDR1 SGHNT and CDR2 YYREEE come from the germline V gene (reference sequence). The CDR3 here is CASSLKGGDTGELFF. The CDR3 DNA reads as TGTGCCAGCAGCTTAAAGGGGGGGGACACCGGGGAGCTGTTTTTT.

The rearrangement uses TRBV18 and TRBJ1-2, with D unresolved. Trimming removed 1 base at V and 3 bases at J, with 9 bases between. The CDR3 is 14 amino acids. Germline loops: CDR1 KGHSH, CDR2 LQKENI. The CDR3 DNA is TGTGCCAGCTCACCACAAGGACCGGACTATGGCTACACCTTC. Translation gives CASSPQGPDYGYTF.

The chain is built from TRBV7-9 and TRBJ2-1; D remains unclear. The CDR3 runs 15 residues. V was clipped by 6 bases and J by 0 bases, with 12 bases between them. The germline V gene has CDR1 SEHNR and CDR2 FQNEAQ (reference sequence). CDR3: CASSGPPSSYNEQFF. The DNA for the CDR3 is TGTGCCAGCAGTGGACCCCCGAGCTCCTACAATGAGCAGTTCTTC.

The CDR3 region is CASSQDRTASGSKQFF. For the CDR3, the DNA is TGTGCCAGCAGCCAAGATAGGACGGCTAGCGGTTCGAAGCAGTTCTTC. The chain links TRBV4-2 to TRBJ2-1, with TRBD2 matching over 7 bases. The junction had 13 bases not matched to a gene; V was cut back by 0 bases and J by 11 bases. This CDR3 spans 16 amino acids. The germline V gene encodes CDR1 LGHNA and CDR2 YNFKEQ.

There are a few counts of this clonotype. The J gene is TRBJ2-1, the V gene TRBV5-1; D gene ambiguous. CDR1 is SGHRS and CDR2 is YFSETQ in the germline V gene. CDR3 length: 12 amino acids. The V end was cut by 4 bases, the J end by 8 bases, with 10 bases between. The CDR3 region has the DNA TGCGCCAGCAGCATGGGGTACCATGAGCAGTTCTTC. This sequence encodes CASSMGYHEQFF.

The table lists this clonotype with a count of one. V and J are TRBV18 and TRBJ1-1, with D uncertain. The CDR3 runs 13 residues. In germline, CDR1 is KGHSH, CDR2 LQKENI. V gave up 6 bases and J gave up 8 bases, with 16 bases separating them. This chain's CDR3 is CASSRLGPVEAFF. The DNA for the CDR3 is TGTGCCAGCTCCCGCCTGGGCCCAGTGGAAGCTTTCTTT.

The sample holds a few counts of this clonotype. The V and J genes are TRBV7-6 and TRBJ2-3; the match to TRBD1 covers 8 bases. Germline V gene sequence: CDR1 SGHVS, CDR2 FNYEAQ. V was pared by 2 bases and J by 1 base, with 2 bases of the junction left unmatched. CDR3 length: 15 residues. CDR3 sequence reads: CASSLSTGGTDTQYF. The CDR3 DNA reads TGTGCCAGCAGCTTATCGACAGGGGGCACAGATACGCAGTATTTT.

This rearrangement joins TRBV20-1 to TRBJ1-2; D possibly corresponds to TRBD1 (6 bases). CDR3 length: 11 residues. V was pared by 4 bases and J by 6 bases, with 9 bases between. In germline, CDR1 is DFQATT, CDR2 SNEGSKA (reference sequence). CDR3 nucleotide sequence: TGCAGTGCTATAAGGGGGGATGGCTACACCTTC. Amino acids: CSAIRGDGYTF.

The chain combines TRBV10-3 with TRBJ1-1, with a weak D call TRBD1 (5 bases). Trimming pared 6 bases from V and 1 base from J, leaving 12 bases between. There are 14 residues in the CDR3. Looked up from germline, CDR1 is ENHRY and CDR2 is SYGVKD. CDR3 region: CAISPGGANTEAFF. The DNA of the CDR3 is TGTGCCATCAGCCCCGGCGGGGCGAACACTGAAGCTTTCTTT.

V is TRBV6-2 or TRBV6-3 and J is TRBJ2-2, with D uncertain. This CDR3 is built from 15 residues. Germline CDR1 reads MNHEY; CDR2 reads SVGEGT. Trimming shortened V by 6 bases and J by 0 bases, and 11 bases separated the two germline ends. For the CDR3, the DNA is TGTGCCAGCAGACCCCCGACCCCGAACACCGGGGAGCTGTTTTTT. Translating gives CASRPPTPNTGELFF.

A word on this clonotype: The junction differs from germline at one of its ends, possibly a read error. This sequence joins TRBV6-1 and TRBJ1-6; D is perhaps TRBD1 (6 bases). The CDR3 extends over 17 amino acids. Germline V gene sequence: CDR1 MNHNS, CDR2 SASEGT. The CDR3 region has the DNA TGTGCCAGCAGGTCCACAGGGAGCCCCCTCTATAATTCACCCCCCCACTTT. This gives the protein CASRSTGSPLYNSPPHF.

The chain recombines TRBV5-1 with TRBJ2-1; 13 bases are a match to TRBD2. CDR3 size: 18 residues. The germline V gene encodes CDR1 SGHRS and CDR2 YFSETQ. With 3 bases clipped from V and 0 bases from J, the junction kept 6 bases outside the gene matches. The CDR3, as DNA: TGCGCCAGCAGCTCCAGGACTAGCGGGGGCCTCTCCTACAATGAGCAGTTCTTC. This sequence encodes CASSSRTSGGLSYNEQFF.

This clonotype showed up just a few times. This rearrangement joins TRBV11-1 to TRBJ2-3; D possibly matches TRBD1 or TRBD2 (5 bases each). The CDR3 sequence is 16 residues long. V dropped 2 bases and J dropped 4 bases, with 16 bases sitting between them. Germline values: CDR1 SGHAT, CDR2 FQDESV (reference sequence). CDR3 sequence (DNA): TGTGCCAGCAGCTTATTGTCAGGGTGGGACGCAGATACGCAGTATTTT. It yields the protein CASSLLSGWDADTQYF.

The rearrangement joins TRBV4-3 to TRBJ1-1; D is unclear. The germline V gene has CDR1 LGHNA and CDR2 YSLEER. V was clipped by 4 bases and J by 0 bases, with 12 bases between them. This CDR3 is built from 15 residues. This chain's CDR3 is CASSPSGEMNTEAFF. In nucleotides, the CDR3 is TGCGCCAGCAGCCCATCGGGAGAGATGAACACTGAAGCTTTCTTT.

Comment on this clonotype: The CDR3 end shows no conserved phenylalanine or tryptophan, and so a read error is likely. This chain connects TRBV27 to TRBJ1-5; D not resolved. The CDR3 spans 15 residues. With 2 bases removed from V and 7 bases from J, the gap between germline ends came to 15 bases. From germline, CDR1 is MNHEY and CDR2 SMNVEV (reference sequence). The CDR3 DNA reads TGTGCCAGCAGTTTACCCCCTTCTCTCGGACAGCCCCAGCATCTT. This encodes CASSLPPSLGQPQHL.

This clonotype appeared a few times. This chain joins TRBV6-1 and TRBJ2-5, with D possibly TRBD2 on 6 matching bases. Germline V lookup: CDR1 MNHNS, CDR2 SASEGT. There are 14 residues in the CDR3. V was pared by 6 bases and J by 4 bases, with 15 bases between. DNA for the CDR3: TGTGCCAGCAGGCCTGGAGGGGATGTAGAGACCCAGTACTTC. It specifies CASRPGGDVETQYF.